A selection of T cell receptor beta chains follows, all from one sample in a study of blood T cell repertoires in COVID-19. The assay was immunoSEQ multiplex PCR, and TCRdb's table has in-frame clones only and misses some. The sample lists some 140,000 clones, approximately 86% occurring once. Material for sequencing was peripheral blood. All receptors come from a man between 60 and 70 years old with COVID-19, enrolled during active disease. Both conserved end residues are part of each CDR3. The order of the fields is V gene, D gene, J gene, clone size, CDR3 protein, CDR3 DNA. A D gene is named only where the DNA matches it firmly. Some rows have no size entry. The others give once, few or many, or a class for an expanded clone.

V gene: TRBV5-1; D gene: -; J gene: TRBJ2-3; clone size: few; CDR3 protein: CASGPLWTESTDTQYF; CDR3 DNA: TGCGCCAGCGGACCGCTTTGGACAGAAAGCACAGATACGCAGTATTTT
V gene: TRBV3-1/TRBV3-2; D gene: -; J gene: TRBJ1-1; clone size: -; CDR3 protein: CASSQGGGNEAFF; CDR3 DNA: TGTGCCAGCAGCCAAGGCGGGGGCAATGAAGCTTTCTTT
V gene: TRBV9; D gene: -; J gene: TRBJ2-4; clone size: -; CDR3 protein: CASSVGQENIAKNIQYF; CDR3 DNA: TGTGCCAGCAGCGTAGGACAGGAAAATATAGCCAAAAACATTCAGTACTTC
V gene: TRBV5-1; D gene: TRBD2; J gene: TRBJ2-3; clone size: -; CDR3 protein: CASSLLAGVGTDTQYF; CDR3 DNA: TGCGCCAGCAGCTTGCTAGCGGGGGTAGGCACAGATACGCAGTATTTT
V gene: TRBV12-3/TRBV12-4; D gene: TRBD1; J gene: TRBJ2-3; clone size: -; CDR3 protein: CASTQGAADTQYF; CDR3 DNA: TGTGCCAGCACCCAGGGGGCCGCAGATACGCAGTATTTT
V gene: TRBV11-3; D gene: TRBD1; J gene: TRBJ1-3; clone size: -; CDR3 protein: CASSPWTGGTPSISGNTIYF; CDR3 DNA: TGTGCCAGCAGCCCGTGGACAGGGGGCACTCCTTCGATCTCTGGAAACACCATATATTTT
V gene: TRBV19; D gene: TRBD1; J gene: TRBJ1-1; clone size: -; CDR3 protein: CASSLGQGMNTEAFF; CDR3 DNA: TGTGCCAGTAGTCTGGGACAGGGGATGAACACTGAAGCTTTCTTT
V gene: TRBV6-5; D gene: -; J gene: TRBJ2-5; clone size: -; CDR3 protein: CASSSQGGETQYF; CDR3 DNA: TGTGCCAGCAGTTCCCAGGGGGGAGAGACCCAGTACTTC
V gene: TRBV7-2; D gene: TRBD1; J gene: TRBJ1-2; clone size: -; CDR3 protein: CASSRDRGFFNYGYTF; CDR3 DNA: TGTGCCAGCAGCCGGGACAGGGGGTTTTTTAACTATGGCTACACCTTC
V gene: TRBV11-1; D gene: -; J gene: TRBJ1-4; clone size: -; CDR3 protein: CASSARHGGEKLFF; CDR3 DNA: TGTGCCAGCAGCGCCCGACACGGTGGGGAAAAACTGTTTTTT
V gene: TRBV11-1; D gene: -; J gene: TRBJ2-3; clone size: -; CDR3 protein: CASRRTDNTDTQYF; CDR3 DNA: TGTGCCAGCAGGCGGACAGATAACACAGATACGCAGTATTTT
V gene: TRBV7-9; D gene: -; J gene: TRBJ2-1; clone size: -; CDR3 protein: CASSLGGRPNNEQFF; CDR3 DNA: TGTGCCAGCAGCTTAGGGGGGCGGCCAAACAATGAGCAGTTCTTC
V gene: TRBV5-4; D gene: TRBD1; J gene: TRBJ2-2; clone size: -; CDR3 protein: CASSKGQLGPTGELFF; CDR3 DNA: TGTGCCAGCAGCAAGGGACAGCTCGGTCCCACCGGGGAGCTGTTTTTT
V gene: TRBV28; D gene: TRBD1; J gene: TRBJ1-2; clone size: -; CDR3 protein: CASSSGQGGGYTF; CDR3 DNA: TGTGCCAGCAGCAGCGGACAGGGTGGCGGCTACACCTTC
V gene: TRBV28; D gene: TRBD1; J gene: TRBJ1-4; clone size: -; CDR3 protein: CASSRGRFEKLFF; CDR3 DNA: TGTGCCAGCAGCAGGGGGAGGTTTGAAAAACTGTTTTTT
V gene: TRBV7-2; D gene: TRBD1; J gene: TRBJ1-1; clone size: once; CDR3 protein: CASSLRGQGNTEAFF; CDR3 DNA: TGTGCCAGCAGCTTAAGAGGACAGGGGAACACTGAAGCTTTCTTT
V gene: TRBV27; D gene: -; J gene: TRBJ2-6; clone size: -; CDR3 protein: CASSLSLRSSGANVLTF; CDR3 DNA: TGTGCCAGCAGTTTATCGTTACGGAGCTCTGGGGCCAACGTCCTGACTTTC
V gene: TRBV12-3/TRBV12-4; D gene: TRBD1; J gene: TRBJ1-1; clone size: once; CDR3 protein: CASSLQGATEAFF; CDR3 DNA: TGTGCCAGCAGTTTGCAGGGGGCCACTGAAGCTTTCTTT
V gene: TRBV27; D gene: -; J gene: TRBJ2-1; clone size: -; CDR3 protein: CASSYGGQSYNEQFF; CDR3 DNA: TGTGCCAGCAGTTACGGGGGGCAATCCTACAATGAGCAGTTCTTC
V gene: TRBV19; D gene: -; J gene: TRBJ1-3; clone size: -; CDR3 protein: CASSIERGGQKNTIYF; CDR3 DNA: TGTGCCAGTAGTATCGAGCGGGGAGGACAGAAGAACACCATATATTTT
V gene: TRBV11-2; D gene: -; J gene: TRBJ1-1; clone size: -; CDR3 protein: CASSPGGNTEAFF; CDR3 DNA: TGTGCCAGCAGCCCGGGGGGAAACACTGAAGCTTTCTTT
V gene: TRBV5-1; D gene: -; J gene: TRBJ2-2; clone size: -; CDR3 protein: CASSLQGFPNTGELFF; CDR3 DNA: TGCGCCAGCAGCTTACAGGGTTTTCCTAACACCGGGGAGCTGTTTTTT
V gene: TRBV28; D gene: TRBD1; J gene: TRBJ2-7; clone size: -; CDR3 protein: CASSSRQGLTYEQYF; CDR3 DNA: TGTGCCAGCAGTTCGCGACAGGGGCTTACCTACGAGCAGTACTTC
V gene: TRBV19; D gene: TRBD2; J gene: TRBJ2-1; clone size: -; CDR3 protein: CASSIGTSGNYGNEQFF; CDR3 DNA: TGTGCCAGTAGTATCGGGACTAGCGGAAACTATGGGAATGAGCAGTTCTTC
V gene: TRBV6-5; D gene: -; J gene: TRBJ1-3; clone size: once; CDR3 protein: CASSIGRDSGNTIYF; CDR3 DNA: TGTGCCAGCAGCATCGGACGGGACTCTGGAAACACCATATATTTT
V gene: TRBV18; D gene: TRBD1; J gene: TRBJ2-7; clone size: -; CDR3 protein: CASSVGQGVYEQYF; CDR3 DNA: TGTGCCAGCTCAGTTGGACAGGGGGTATACGAGCAGTACTTC
V gene: TRBV27; D gene: -; J gene: TRBJ2-2; clone size: -; CDR3 protein: CASGSGSPGTGELFF; CDR3 DNA: TGTGCCAGCGGATCAGGGTCTCCGGGCACCGGGGAGCTGTTTTTT
V gene: TRBV29-1; D gene: TRBD1; J gene: TRBJ1-1; clone size: -; CDR3 protein: CSGTDRGPEAFF; CDR3 DNA: TGCAGCGGAACCGACAGGGGACCTGAAGCTTTCTTT
V gene: TRBV14; D gene: -; J gene: TRBJ1-1; clone size: few; CDR3 protein: CASSHHGGLGNTEAFF; CDR3 DNA: TGTGCCAGCAGCCATCACGGAGGTTTGGGGAACACTGAAGCTTTCTTT
V gene: TRBV9; D gene: -; J gene: TRBJ1-2; clone size: once; CDR3 protein: CASRSTEYYGYTF; CDR3 DNA: TGTGCCAGCAGATCAACAGAGTATTATGGCTACACCTTC
V gene: TRBV7-8; D gene: -; J gene: TRBJ1-1; clone size: -; CDR3 protein: CASSLVGAEAFF; CDR3 DNA: TGTGCCAGCAGCCTCGTGGGGGCGGAAGCTTTCTTT
V gene: TRBV2; D gene: -; J gene: TRBJ1-2; clone size: -; CDR3 protein: CASRGDTYGYTF; CDR3 DNA: TGTGCCAGCAGGGGGGACACCTATGGCTACACCTTC
V gene: TRBV14; D gene: TRBD2; J gene: TRBJ2-1; clone size: -; CDR3 protein: CASSQDWLAGHNEQFF; CDR3 DNA: TGTGCCAGCAGCCAAGATTGGCTAGCGGGTCACAATGAGCAGTTCTTC
V gene: TRBV6-5; D gene: TRBD1; J gene: TRBJ1-6; clone size: -; CDR3 protein: CASSSGTANSPLHF; CDR3 DNA: TGTGCCAGCAGTTCCGGGACAGCTAATTCACCCCTCCACTTT
V gene: TRBV28; D gene: -; J gene: TRBJ1-2; clone size: -; CDR3 protein: CASSRDIYGYTF; CDR3 DNA: TGTGCCAGCAGTCGGGACATCTATGGCTACACCTTC
V gene: TRBV28; D gene: TRBD1; J gene: TRBJ1-5; clone size: once; CDR3 protein: CASSRQGARYSNQPQHF; CDR3 DNA: TGTGCCAGCAGTAGGCAGGGGGCTAGGTATAGCAATCAGCCCCAGCATTTT
V gene: TRBV10-3; D gene: -; J gene: TRBJ1-6; clone size: -; CDR3 protein: CAISQQTGTRYNSPLHF; CDR3 DNA: TGTGCCATCAGTCAGCAAACCGGGACAAGATATAATTCACCCCTCCACTTT
V gene: TRBV4-3; D gene: TRBD1; J gene: TRBJ2-1; clone size: few; CDR3 protein: CASSQYSGTVKGDEQFF; CDR3 DNA: TGCGCCAGCAGCCAGTACTCCGGGACAGTCAAGGGCGATGAGCAGTTCTTC
V gene: TRBV19; D gene: -; J gene: TRBJ1-1; clone size: -; CDR3 protein: CASSNPGSGNTEAFF; CDR3 DNA: TGTGCCAGTAGTAACCCCGGGAGTGGGAACACTGAAGCTTTCTTT
V gene: TRBV11-3; D gene: -; J gene: TRBJ1-1; clone size: once; CDR3 protein: CASSTTQVTEAFF; CDR3 DNA: TGTGCCAGCAGCACGACACAGGTGACTGAAGCTTTCTTT
V gene: TRBV9; D gene: TRBD1; J gene: TRBJ1-2; clone size: -; CDR3 protein: CASSVVDRPYYGYTF; CDR3 DNA: TGTGCCAGCAGCGTAGTGGACAGGCCGTACTATGGCTACACCTTC
V gene: TRBV27; D gene: -; J gene: TRBJ2-5; clone size: -; CDR3 protein: CASSSSLALETQYF; CDR3 DNA: TGTGCCAGCAGTTCCTCTCTAGCGCTGGAGACCCAGTACTTC
V gene: TRBV30; D gene: TRBD1; J gene: TRBJ1-5; clone size: -; CDR3 protein: CAWKGQGGQPQHF; CDR3 DNA: TGTGCCTGGAAGGGGCAGGGGGGCCAGCCCCAGCATTTT
V gene: TRBV6-5; D gene: -; J gene: TRBJ2-2; clone size: once; CDR3 protein: CATQDRLAYTGELFF; CDR3 DNA: TGTGCCACACAAGACAGACTGGCTTACACCGGGGAGCTGTTTTTT
V gene: TRBV19; D gene: -; J gene: TRBJ1-1; clone size: -; CDR3 protein: CASSRSWEFTEAFF; CDR3 DNA: TGTGCCAGTAGCCGAAGCTGGGAGTTCACTGAAGCTTTCTTT
V gene: TRBV7-2; D gene: TRBD1; J gene: TRBJ1-2; clone size: -; CDR3 protein: CASSTTGTGGRNGYTF; CDR3 DNA: TGTGCCAGCAGCACTACCGGGACAGGGGGCCGGAATGGCTACACCTTC
V gene: TRBV28; D gene: -; J gene: TRBJ1-6; clone size: -; CDR3 protein: CASLRDTQASPLHF; CDR3 DNA: TGTGCCAGCCTGAGGGACACCCAAGCCTCACCCCTCCACTTT
V gene: TRBV18; D gene: -; J gene: TRBJ1-1; clone size: -; CDR3 protein: CASSLDTGMNTEAFF; CDR3 DNA: TGTGCCAGCTCACTAGACACAGGAATGAACACTGAAGCTTTCTTT
V gene: TRBV6-2/TRBV6-3; D gene: TRBD1; J gene: TRBJ2-2; clone size: -; CDR3 protein: CASSHLRDSWNTGELFF; CDR3 DNA: TGTGCCAGCAGTCACCTCCGGGACAGCTGGAACACCGGGGAGCTGTTTTTT
V gene: TRBV6-2/TRBV6-3; D gene: -; J gene: TRBJ1-2; clone size: -; CDR3 protein: CASSYSMRVNGYTF; CDR3 DNA: TGTGCCAGCAGTTACTCGATGAGGGTCAATGGCTACACCTTC
V gene: TRBV4-1; D gene: TRBD1; J gene: TRBJ1-5; clone size: once; CDR3 protein: CASSQGQGYQPQHF; CDR3 DNA: TGCGCCAGCAGCCAAGGACAGGGCTATCAGCCCCAGCATTTT
V gene: TRBV6-5; D gene: TRBD1; J gene: TRBJ1-5; clone size: -; CDR3 protein: CASRRQGVGNQPQHF; CDR3 DNA: TGTGCCAGCAGGCGACAGGGGGTTGGCAATCAGCCCCAGCATTTT
V gene: TRBV21-1; D gene: -; J gene: TRBJ1-2; clone size: few; CDR3 protein: CASRDACGYGYTF; CDR3 DNA: TGTGCCAGCAGAGACGCGTGCGGATATGGCTACACCTTC
V gene: TRBV18; D gene: -; J gene: TRBJ1-5; clone size: -; CDR3 protein: CASSPPDSYSNQPQHF; CDR3 DNA: TGTGCCAGCTCACCTCCCGACAGCTATAGCAATCAGCCCCAGCATTTT
V gene: TRBV6-4; D gene: TRBD2; J gene: TRBJ2-7; clone size: -; CDR3 protein: CASSIWTSGTLREQYF; CDR3 DNA: TGTGCCAGCAGTATTTGGACTAGCGGGACCCTTCGCGAGCAGTACTTC
V gene: TRBV24-1; D gene: TRBD1; J gene: TRBJ2-7; clone size: -; CDR3 protein: CATSAPGTGSYEQYF; CDR3 DNA: TGTGCCACCAGTGCTCCCGGGACAGGATCCTACGAGCAGTACTTC
V gene: TRBV6-2/TRBV6-3; D gene: -; J gene: TRBJ1-5; clone size: -; CDR3 protein: CASSQGSTGNQPQHF; CDR3 DNA: TGTGCCAGCAGTCAGGGTTCTACCGGGAATCAGCCCCAGCATTTT
V gene: TRBV19; D gene: -; J gene: TRBJ1-2; clone size: few; CDR3 protein: CASSRQTSNYGYTF; CDR3 DNA: TGTGCCAGTAGCCGCCAGACAAGTAACTATGGCTACACCTTC
V gene: TRBV19; D gene: -; J gene: TRBJ1-2; clone size: -; CDR3 protein: CASSIGNREGGYTF; CDR3 DNA: TGTGCCAGTAGTATAGGAAACAGGGAGGGCGGCTACACCTTC